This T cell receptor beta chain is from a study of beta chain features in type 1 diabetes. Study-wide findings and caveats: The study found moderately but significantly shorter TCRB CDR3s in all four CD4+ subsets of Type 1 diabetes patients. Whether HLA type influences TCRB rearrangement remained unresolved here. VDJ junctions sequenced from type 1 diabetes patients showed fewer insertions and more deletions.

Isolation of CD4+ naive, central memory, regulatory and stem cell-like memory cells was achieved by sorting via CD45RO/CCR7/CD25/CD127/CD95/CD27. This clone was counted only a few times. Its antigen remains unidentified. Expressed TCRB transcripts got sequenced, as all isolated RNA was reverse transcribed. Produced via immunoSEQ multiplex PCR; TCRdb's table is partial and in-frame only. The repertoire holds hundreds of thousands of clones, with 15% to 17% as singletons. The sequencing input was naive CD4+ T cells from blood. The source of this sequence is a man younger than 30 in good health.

Here the CDR3 DNA reads TGTGCCAGCAGTCCCCCCTTTAGGGGCACTGAAGCTTTCTTT. Protein: CASSPPFRGTEAFF. The chain links TRBV28 to TRBJ1-1; the D gene is possibly TRBD1 (5 bases). The CDR3 extends over 14 amino acids. Germline loops: CDR1 MDHEN, CDR2 SYDVKM. Trimming pared 5 bases from V and 4 bases from J, leaving 14 bases between.